This T cell receptor (beta chain) comes out of a study of cytomegalovirus exposure and HLA in healthy donors. The CDR3 runs to 15 residues. Germline assignment: CDR1 MDHEN and CDR2 SYDVKM. Trimming took 6 bases from V and 2 from J, leaving 14 bases between them. Concerning this clone itself: No antigen is known for it.

This PCR relied on a set of 60 Vbeta primers and 13 Jbeta primers. Profiled with immunoSEQ multiplex PCR; TCRdb holds only in-frame clones, not every one. The sample includes about 150,000 clones, 65% to 90% of them seen just once. Study results and caveats: CMV serostatus was the only immune exposure information that was available. Previous analysis showed most TCR beta V segments were productive about 87% or about 30% of the time. Most subjects had HLA-A and HLA-B alleles reportedly predicted accurately by TCR beta sequences.

This clonotype originated in a woman in her twenties or thirties in good health and CMV-seronegative. Sequenced: PBMCs. This rearrangement joins TRBV28 to TRBJ1-5; a possible D gene is TRBD1 (5 bases). CDR3 coding DNA: TGTGCCAGCAGGCCGACAGTTCGAGGCAATCAGCCCCAGCATTTT. Residues: CASRPTVRGNQPQHF.